These T cell receptor beta chains were read from a single sample in a study of cytomegalovirus exposure and HLA in healthy donors. Clones were sequenced by immunoSEQ multiplex PCR, and TCRdb holds only the in-frame ones, with some missing. The sample comprises about 93,000 clones, roughly four fifths of which are singletons, and under 0.75% rests with the top ten. The sample consisted of PBMCs. These receptors came from a man aged 25-40 years in good health and CMV-seronegative. Each CDR3 is given with its conserved first and last residue. A D gene is named only where the DNA matches it firmly. Only part of the rows carry a size: once, few, many, or a class if the clone is expanded.

clone size: few; J gene: TRBJ1-1; D gene: .; V gene: TRBV19; CDR3 DNA: TGTGCCAGTAGTATAGATAGCAGGACAAACACTGAAGCTTTCTTT; CDR3 protein: CASSIDSRTNTEAFF
clone size: .; J gene: TRBJ2-5; D gene: TRBD1; V gene: TRBV29-1; CDR3 DNA: TGCAGCGTTGCGGGGGACAGGGGGACCCAGTACTTC; CDR3 protein: CSVAGDRGTQYF
clone size: .; J gene: TRBJ2-1; D gene: TRBD2; V gene: TRBV7-2; CDR3 DNA: TGTGCCAGCAGCTTTAGCGGGGGGGCTCAGAATGAGCAGTTCTTC; CDR3 protein: CASSFSGGAQNEQFF
clone size: .; J gene: TRBJ1-2; D gene: .; V gene: TRBV29-1; CDR3 DNA: TGCAGCGTTGAAAAGCCTGGCAGTGACATTGGCTACACCTTC; CDR3 protein: CSVEKPGSDIGYTF
clone size: .; J gene: TRBJ1-4; D gene: .; V gene: TRBV6-5; CDR3 DNA: TGTGCCAGCAGTTACCTCAGAAATGAAAAACTGTTTTTT; CDR3 protein: CASSYLRNEKLFF
clone size: .; J gene: TRBJ1-1; D gene: .; V gene: TRBV29-1; CDR3 DNA: TGCAGCGGGGGACATCTGAACACTGAAGCTTTCTTT; CDR3 protein: CSGGHLNTEAFF
clone size: .; J gene: TRBJ2-7; D gene: TRBD1; V gene: TRBV25-1; CDR3 DNA: TGTGCCAGCAGTGAAAACAGGGGCCCCCTGATCCGATACGAGCAGTACTTC; CDR3 protein: CASSENRGPLIRYEQYF
clone size: .; J gene: TRBJ1-6; D gene: .; V gene: TRBV5-1; CDR3 DNA: TGCGCCAGCAGCCCGGGACATCAGAATAATTCACCCCTCCACTTT; CDR3 protein: CASSPGHQNNSPLHF
clone size: .; J gene: TRBJ1-2; D gene: TRBD1; V gene: TRBV28; CDR3 DNA: TGTGCCAGTACCCCTCAGGGGGGTGTGCTTAACTATGGCTACACCTTC; CDR3 protein: CASTPQGGVLNYGYTF
clone size: .; J gene: TRBJ1-4; D gene: .; V gene: TRBV11-2; CDR3 DNA: TGTGCCAGCAGCTTTCTCGTTGCAGGGGCGCGGTCCACTAATGAAAAACTGTTTTTT; CDR3 protein: CASSFLVAGARSTNEKLFF
clone size: few; J gene: TRBJ2-7; D gene: .; V gene: TRBV7-2; CDR3 DNA: TGTGCCAGCAGCTTCGGGGACACCCCATCCTACGAGCAGTACTTC; CDR3 protein: CASSFGDTPSYEQYF
clone size: .; J gene: TRBJ1-5; D gene: .; V gene: TRBV6-6; CDR3 DNA: TGTGCCAGCAGTTACTCTGTCGGGTCAGCTGATCAGCCCCAGCATTTT; CDR3 protein: CASSYSVGSADQPQHF
clone size: .; J gene: TRBJ1-2; D gene: .; V gene: TRBV7-2; CDR3 DNA: TGTGCCAGCAGCATAAGCGGGTCTAACTATGGCTACACCTTC; CDR3 protein: CASSISGSNYGYTF
clone size: .; J gene: TRBJ1-1; D gene: .; V gene: TRBV6-1; CDR3 DNA: TGTGCCAGCAGTGTTGCAGGTTCGACCACTGAAGCTTTCTTT; CDR3 protein: CASSVAGSTTEAFF
clone size: .; J gene: TRBJ1-1; D gene: TRBD1; V gene: TRBV9; CDR3 DNA: TGTGCCAGCAGCCCTGCCGACAGGGCGGTTGAAGCTTCCTTT; CDR3 protein: CASSPADRAVEASF
clone size: .; J gene: TRBJ2-1; D gene: .; V gene: TRBV6-6; CDR3 DNA: TGTGCCAGCAGTTACTCCCGGGAGACCTACAATGAGCAGTTCTTC; CDR3 protein: CASSYSRETYNEQFF
clone size: .; J gene: TRBJ2-7; D gene: .; V gene: TRBV7-2; CDR3 DNA: TGTGCCAGCAGCTTAGTCTTCCAGGGCTACGAGCAGTACTTC; CDR3 protein: CASSLVFQGYEQYF
clone size: once; J gene: TRBJ1-1; D gene: .; V gene: TRBV7-2; CDR3 DNA: TGTGCCAACCAAAACGGGATGTGGAACACTGAAGCTTTCTTT; CDR3 protein: CANQNGMWNTEAFF
clone size: .; J gene: TRBJ2-1; D gene: TRBD2; V gene: TRBV18; CDR3 DNA: TGTGCCAGCTCACCGCGGGGGGGGTCCTACAATGAGCAGTTCTTC; CDR3 protein: CASSPRGGSYNEQFF
clone size: .; J gene: TRBJ1-1; D gene: .; V gene: TRBV9; CDR3 DNA: TGTGCCAGCAGCGTAGACAGGGACACTGAAGCTTTCTTT; CDR3 protein: CASSVDRDTEAFF
clone size: .; J gene: TRBJ1-2; D gene: TRBD1; V gene: TRBV5-4; CDR3 DNA: TGTGCCAGCAGCTCTCGACAGGGTGGGGGAAGATGGGACTATGGCTACACCTTC; CDR3 protein: CASSSRQGGGRWDYGYTF
clone size: .; J gene: TRBJ2-5; D gene: TRBD2; V gene: TRBV9; CDR3 DNA: TGTGCCAGCAGCGTAGTCGGGACTAGCGGGGAGACCCAGTACTTC; CDR3 protein: CASSVVGTSGETQYF
clone size: once; J gene: TRBJ1-2; D gene: TRBD1; V gene: TRBV7-3; CDR3 DNA: TGTGCCAGCAGCTTTTCGAACTTAACAGGGGACTATGGCTACACCTTC; CDR3 protein: CASSFSNLTGDYGYTF
clone size: .; J gene: TRBJ1-1; D gene: .; V gene: TRBV27; CDR3 DNA: TGTGCCAGCAGTTTATACAAAGCAGGGCCCCACACTGAAGCTTTCTTT; CDR3 protein: CASSLYKAGPHTEAFF
clone size: once; J gene: TRBJ1-1; D gene: .; V gene: TRBV7-9; CDR3 DNA: TGTGCCAGCAGCGGGGGGAGGGGTGAAGCTTTCTTT; CDR3 protein: CASSGGRGEAFF
clone size: .; J gene: TRBJ1-4; D gene: TRBD1; V gene: TRBV19; CDR3 DNA: TGTGCCAGTAGTATAACTCGATCTGGGACAGCAACTAATGAAAAACTGTTTTTT; CDR3 protein: CASSITRSGTATNEKLFF
clone size: .; J gene: TRBJ1-3; D gene: .; V gene: TRBV5-1; CDR3 DNA: TGCGCCAGCAGCTTGACCAACCTGGAGGGAAACACCATATATTTT; CDR3 protein: CASSLTNLEGNTIYF
clone size: .; J gene: TRBJ1-2; D gene: .; V gene: TRBV6-5; CDR3 DNA: TGTGCCAGCAGTTACTCACCAACAGGGCCGAGGGGCTACACCTTC; CDR3 protein: CASSYSPTGPRGYTF
clone size: .; J gene: TRBJ2-5; D gene: .; V gene: TRBV15; CDR3 DNA: TGTGCCACCAGCAGACCGGGACATCAAGAGACCCAGTACTTC; CDR3 protein: CATSRPGHQETQYF
clone size: once; J gene: TRBJ2-7; D gene: .; V gene: TRBV19; CDR3 DNA: TGTGCCAGTAGGGCGGGAACGTTACGGAGAGGAGACCGCTACGAGCAGTACTTC; CDR3 protein: CASRAGTLRRGDRYEQYF
clone size: .; J gene: TRBJ2-1; D gene: TRBD2; V gene: TRBV4-1; CDR3 DNA: TGCGCCAGCAGCCAAGATGAACTAGCGGGAGCAAATGAGCAGTTCTTC; CDR3 protein: CASSQDELAGANEQFF
clone size: once; J gene: TRBJ1-5; D gene: .; V gene: TRBV7-7; CDR3 DNA: TGTGCCAGCAGCTCGGGGGTTGATCAGCCCCAGCATTTT; CDR3 protein: CASSSGVDQPQHF
clone size: .; J gene: TRBJ1-1; D gene: TRBD1; V gene: TRBV5-6; CDR3 DNA: TGTGCCAGCAGCTTGGTGGGAGAGACAGGGGCTTTCTTT; CDR3 protein: CASSLVGETGAFF
clone size: .; J gene: TRBJ2-1; D gene: TRBD1; V gene: TRBV5-8; CDR3 DNA: TGTGCCAGCAGCCCCCCATCTTGGAGCCAGGGGGATTACAATGAGCAGTTCTTC; CDR3 protein: CASSPPSWSQGDYNEQFF
clone size: .; J gene: TRBJ2-3; D gene: TRBD2; V gene: TRBV10-3; CDR3 DNA: TGTGCCATCAGTGAGTCGAGGAGCGGGGGGGTTCACACAGATACGCAGTATTTT; CDR3 protein: CAISESRSGGVHTDTQYF
clone size: .; J gene: TRBJ1-1; D gene: .; V gene: TRBV19; CDR3 DNA: TGTGCCAGTAGTCCTTGGCAGGGGGAAGCTTTCTTT; CDR3 protein: CASSPWQGEAFF
clone size: .; J gene: TRBJ2-1; D gene: .; V gene: TRBV9; CDR3 DNA: TGTGCCAGCAGCCACTCGGGTAGCGGTCACTCCTACAATGAGCAGTTCTTC; CDR3 protein: CASSHSGSGHSYNEQFF
clone size: .; J gene: TRBJ2-3; D gene: .; V gene: TRBV5-1; CDR3 DNA: TGCGCCAGCAGCCAGCTACTAGGACCTAGCACAGATACGCAGTATTTT; CDR3 protein: CASSQLLGPSTDTQYF
clone size: .; J gene: TRBJ1-2; D gene: TRBD1; V gene: TRBV10-3; CDR3 DNA: TGTGCCATCAGTGATCTTGTTGGTGGGCCGGGACAGGGTTCGCGTGGCTACACCTTC; CDR3 protein: CAISDLVGGPGQGSRGYTF
clone size: .; J gene: TRBJ1-6; D gene: .; V gene: TRBV6-6; CDR3 DNA: TGTGCCAGCAGTTACCCGCAGGGCTATAATTCACCCCTCCACTTT; CDR3 protein: CASSYPQGYNSPLHF
clone size: .; J gene: TRBJ1-2; D gene: TRBD1; V gene: TRBV5-6; CDR3 DNA: TGTGCCAGCAGCGGGACAGGGGAGTATGGCTACACCTTC; CDR3 protein: CASSGTGEYGYTF
clone size: .; J gene: TRBJ1-5; D gene: TRBD1; V gene: TRBV2; CDR3 DNA: TGTGCCAGCTCATGGACAGGGGGCGGTCAGCCCCAGCATTTT; CDR3 protein: CASSWTGGGQPQHF
clone size: once; J gene: TRBJ1-1; D gene: .; V gene: TRBV11-2; CDR3 DNA: TGTGCCAGCAGCTTAGCAGGGTACACTGAAGCTTTCTTT; CDR3 protein: CASSLAGYTEAFF
clone size: .; J gene: TRBJ2-1; D gene: .; V gene: TRBV5-8; CDR3 DNA: TGTGCCAGCAGCTTGGAGCTCTCAGGGTTGTCTATAGATGAGCAGTTCTTC; CDR3 protein: CASSLELSGLSIDEQFF
clone size: .; J gene: TRBJ2-1; D gene: .; V gene: TRBV27; CDR3 DNA: TGTGCCAGCAGTTCCTGGGACATTCCCGACAATGAGCAGTTCTTC; CDR3 protein: CASSSWDIPDNEQFF
clone size: .; J gene: TRBJ2-5; D gene: TRBD1; V gene: TRBV7-3; CDR3 DNA: TGTGCCAGCAGCTATACAGGGGGCAAGGGAGAGACCCAGTACTTC; CDR3 protein: CASSYTGGKGETQYF
clone size: .; J gene: TRBJ1-1; D gene: TRBD1; V gene: TRBV5-1; CDR3 DNA: TGCGCCAGCAGCTCGAAGCCGGGACAGAACATGAACACTGAAGCTTTCTTT; CDR3 protein: CASSSKPGQNMNTEAFF
clone size: .; J gene: TRBJ2-1; D gene: .; V gene: TRBV6-1; CDR3 DNA: TGTGCCAGCAGGCACGACAGATACAATGAGCAGTTCTTC; CDR3 protein: CASRHDRYNEQFF